Shown below are 14 T cell receptor beta chains from a single sample sequenced in a study of T-cell reconstitution after alpha-beta-depleted transplantation in children. Unique molecular identifiers were incorporated during preparation of the TCRbeta library. TCRdb used MiXCR to reprocess the PCR reads, holding one entry per CDR3 protein. Of approximately 82,000 distinct CDR3 sequences listed, over 15% are singletons. Source: PBMCs, mostly from graft donor cells, taken 360 days after TCRalphabeta/CD19-depleted stem cell transplant. The receptor source for this set is a male patient aged 2 to 10 who had a stem cell transplant for acute lymphoblastic leukemia, so the T cells may come from the graft donor.

The V call is TRBV12-3 or TRBV12-4, the J call TRBJ1-6; D not certain. The CDR3 is 14 amino acids. V was clipped by 6 bases and J by 7 bases, with 13 bases between them. CDR3 nucleotide sequence: TGTGCCAGCAGACTTAGGCAAGGAAATTCACCCCTCCACTTT. Translated: CASRLRQGNSPLHF.

This clonotype was observed a handful of times. This rearrangement joins TRBV10-3 to TRBJ2-1, with TRBD2 matching over 14 bases. The germline gives CDR1 ENHRY, CDR2 SYGVKD. Unmatched junction bases numbered 9, after V lost 2 bases and J lost 9 bases. This CDR3 is 17 amino acids long. This chain's CDR3 is CAISETPGLAGAIEQFF. CDR3 DNA sequence: TGTGCCATCAGTGAGACGCCGGGACTAGCGGGAGCAATTGAGCAGTTCTTC.

In its sample, this clonotype was seen a few times. The gene calls are TRBV12-3 or TRBV12-4 and TRBJ2-7, with D perhaps given as TRBD1 or TRBD2 (5 bases each). With 5 bases removed from V and 1 base from J, the gap between germline ends came to 18 bases. This CDR3 is built from 16 residues. Here the CDR3 reads CASSPRGGRPSYEQYF. CDR3 DNA sequence: TGTGCCAGCAGTCCCCGTGGGGGACGTCCTTCCTACGAGCAGTACTTC.

This clonotype was counted between two and nine times. The chain uses TRBV28 and TRBJ2-5; D gene ambiguous. Germline values: CDR1 MDHEN, CDR2 SYDVKM. The CDR3 consists of 13 residues. V lost 3 bases and J 3 bases, leaving 8 bases between the germline ends. For the CDR3, the DNA is TGTGCCAGCAGTTTGGGTATGGAAGAGACCCAGTACTTC. Protein product: CASSLGMEETQYF.

This clonotype was counted ten times or more. The DNA for the CDR3 is TGCGCCAGCAGCCAAGGAATAGCCGATAACTCCTACAATGAGCAGTTCTTC. Encoded protein: CASSQGIADNSYNEQFF. The genes are TRBV4-1 and TRBJ2-1; D call uncertain. In germline, CDR1 is MGHRA, CDR2 YSYEKL. Trimming shortened V by 1 base and J by 0 bases, and 13 bases separated the two germline ends. The CDR3 totals 17 residues.

The chain is built from TRBV2 and TRBJ2-7; D might be TRBD2 (6 bases). The V gene's germline CDR1 is SNHLY and CDR2 FYNNEI. Trimming shortened V by 6 bases and J by 5 bases, and 11 bases separated the two germline ends. The CDR3 consists of 12 residues. The CDR3 DNA reads as TGTGCCAGCAGGGGGACTTTTGACGAGCAGTACTTC. This encodes CASRGTFDEQYF.

This chain connects TRBV3-1 to TRBJ2-2; no definite D call. Per the germline V gene, CDR1 is LGHDT and CDR2 is YNNKEL (reference sequence). The CDR3 spans 15 residues. V shed 1 base and J shed 6 bases, with 12 bases lying between them. CDR3 in amino acids: CASSQGSWVAGELFF. CDR3 sequence (DNA): TGTGCCAGCAGCCAAGGGTCATGGGTTGCCGGGGAGCTGTTTTTT.

In this sample, this clonotype turned up many times. The J gene is TRBJ2-2, the V gene TRBV29-1; D unresolved. The V gene lost 3 bases and the J gene lost 6 bases, with 11 bases spanning the gap. Germline V gives CDR1 SQVTM, CDR2 ANQGSEA. This CDR3 contains 13 residues. The CDR3 spells CSVDDAGSGELFF. As DNA, the CDR3 is TGCAGCGTTGACGATGCTGGTTCCGGGGAGCTGTTTTTT.

V is TRBV21-1 and J is TRBJ2-1. TRBV21-1 is tagged as a pseudogene. This CDR3 is 16 amino acids long. CDR3 residues: CASSRRDRSSYNEQFF. In DNA, the CDR3 is TGTGCCAGCAGCAGACGAGACAGGAGCTCCTACAATGAGCAGTTCTTC.

The chain couples TRBV11-1 to TRBJ2-1, with 16 bases matching TRBD2. J lost 8 bases, V lost 4 bases, and 5 bases had no gene match. Looked up from germline, CDR1 is SGHAT and CDR2 is FQDESV (reference sequence). The CDR3 sequence is 16 residues long. CDR3 sequence reads: CASSSPGLAGGYEQFF. CDR3 coding DNA: TGTGCCAGCAGCTCGCCGGGACTAGCGGGAGGGTATGAGCAGTTCTTC. Supplemented by reference TRBV11-1 and TRBJ2-1, the full variable domain reads EAEVAQSPRYKITEKSQAVAFWCDPISGHATLYWYRQILGQGPELLVQFQDESVVDDSQLPKDRFSAERLKGVDSTLKIQPAELGDSAMYLCASSSPGLAGGYEQFFGPGTRLTVL.

This chain joins TRBV24-1 and TRBJ2-2, with D maybe TRBD2 (6 bases). V dropped 3 bases and J dropped 1 base, with 8 bases sitting between them. CDR1 and CDR2 from the germline V gene are KGHDR and SFDVKD. The CDR3 runs to 15 residues. Here the CDR3 reads CATSDPGVNTGELFF. In nucleotides, the CDR3 is TGTGCCACCAGTGATCCGGGGGTGAACACCGGGGAGCTGTTTTTT.

The sample holds a few counts of this clonotype. The chain employs TRBV6-1 and TRBJ2-1; D is undetermined. CDR1 is MNHNS and CDR2 is SASEGT in the germline V gene. V lost 9 bases to trimming and J lost 2 bases, with 17 bases between them. The CDR3 is 15 amino acids. The CDR3 protein is CASRWARAAYNEQFF. For the CDR3, the DNA is TGTGCCAGTCGTTGGGCTAGGGCAGCCTACAATGAGCAGTTCTTC.

Only a few counts were recorded for this clonotype. V and J are TRBV12-3 or TRBV12-4 and TRBJ2-7, with 7 bases matching TRBD1. CDR3 length: 15 amino acids. J lost 3 bases, V lost 1 base, and 6 bases had no gene match. CDR3 sequence reads: CASSLDDRDLYEQYF. In DNA form, the CDR3 reads TGTGCCAGCAGTTTAGACGACAGGGACCTCTACGAGCAGTACTTC.

This clonotype was recorded many times. This chain uses TRBV7-9 with TRBJ1-5, with 7 bases that match TRBD1. Germline loops: CDR1 SEHNR, CDR2 FQNEAQ (reference sequence). This CDR3 region has 15 residues. V shed 5 bases, J shed 1 base, and the junction held 5 bases outside the gene matches. Here the CDR3 DNA reads TGTGCCAGCAGCATCGGACAGGCGAGCAATCAGCCCCAGCATTTT. It is translated as CASSIGQASNQPQHF.